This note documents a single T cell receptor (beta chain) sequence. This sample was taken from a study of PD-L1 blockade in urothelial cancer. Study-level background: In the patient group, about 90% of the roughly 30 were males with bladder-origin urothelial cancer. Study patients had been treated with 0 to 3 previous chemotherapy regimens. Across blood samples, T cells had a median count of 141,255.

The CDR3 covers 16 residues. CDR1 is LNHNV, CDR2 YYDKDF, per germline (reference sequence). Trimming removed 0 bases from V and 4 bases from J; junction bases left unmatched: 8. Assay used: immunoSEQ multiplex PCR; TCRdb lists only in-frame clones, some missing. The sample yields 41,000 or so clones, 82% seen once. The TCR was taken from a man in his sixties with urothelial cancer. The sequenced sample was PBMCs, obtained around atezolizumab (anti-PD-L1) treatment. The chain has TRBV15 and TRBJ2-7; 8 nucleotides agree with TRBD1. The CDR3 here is CATSRDRATGVYEQYF. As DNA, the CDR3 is TGTGCCACCAGCAGAGATCGAGCGACAGGGGTGTACGAGCAGTACTTC.